Following are 26 T cell receptor beta chains from one sample sequenced in a study of PD-1 blockade in classical Hodgkin lymphoma. Time point denoted: cycle 4 day 1 (C4D1), after 5 to 7 weeks of nivolumab. Every patient relapsed after autologous stem cell transplantation, and brentuximab vedotin exposure varied. TCRdb keeps only in-frame clones here, not all; method: immunoSEQ multiplex PCR. The table includes about 24,000 clones, about four fifths detected once. The sequences come from peripheral blood mononuclear cells (PBMCs), collected before the fourth cycle of nivolumab. These receptors were taken from a human donor with classical Hodgkin lymphoma.

J is TRBJ2-2 and V is TRBV2; 8 bases map to TRBD2. CDR1 and CDR2 (germline): SNHLY, FYNNEI. V shed 6 bases, J shed 4 bases, and the junction held 4 bases outside the gene matches. The CDR3 has 14 amino acids. The CDR3: CASRVLAGTGELFF. The CDR3 DNA sequence: TGTGCCAGCAGGGTTCTAGCGGGCACCGGGGAGCTGTTTTTT.

The chain carries TRBV5-1 and TRBJ2-7, with 10 bases identical to TRBD2. The CDR3 runs to 14 residues. Germline V gene lookup returns CDR1 SGHRS and CDR2 YFSETQ. The V gene end was trimmed by 4 bases and the J gene end by 6 bases; junction bases not matched to a gene: 7. The CDR3: CASSQREGLTEQYF. The CDR3 DNA reads TGCGCCAGCAGCCAGCGGGAGGGCCTTACCGAGCAGTACTTC.

This sequence joins TRBV10-1 and TRBJ2-7; 11 bases agree with TRBD2. Per the germline V gene, CDR1 is WNHNN and CDR2 is SYGVQD (reference sequence). There are 16 residues in the CDR3. Trimming took 0 bases from V and 6 from J; bases not matched to a gene: 7. The CDR3 DNA sequence: TGCGCCAGCAGTGAGTCGTTTAGCGGGAGGGGCTCCGAGCAGTACTTC. Amino acid sequence: CASSESFSGRGSEQYF.

This chain uses TRBV7-9 with TRBJ2-7; D tentatively reads TRBD1 or TRBD2 (5 bases each). There are 14 residues in the CDR3. With 1 base removed from V and 6 bases from J, the gap between germline ends came to 13 bases. The V gene's germline CDR1 is SEHNR and CDR2 FQNEAQ (reference sequence). The chain's CDR3 is CASSLEGTLSEQYF. The CDR3 region has the DNA TGTGCCAGCAGCTTAGAAGGGACCCTTAGCGAGCAGTACTTC. The full variable domain, completed using reference TRBV7-9 and TRBJ2-7, is DTGVSQNPRHKITKRGQNVTFRCDPISEHNRLYWYRQTLGQGPEFLTYFQNEAQLEKSRLLSDRFSAERPKGSFSTLEIQRTEQGDSAMYLCASSLEGTLSEQYFGPGTRLTVT.

The J gene is TRBJ2-7, the V gene TRBV5-1; D is uncertain. Germline CDR1 SGHRS, CDR2 YFSETQ. This CDR3 region has 14 residues. V lost 3 bases and J 0 bases, leaving 10 bases between the germline ends. CDR3 coding DNA: TGCGCCAGCAGCTCTGAGGAAGCCTCCTACGAGCAGTACTTC. This gives the protein CASSSEEASYEQYF.

This chain links TRBV5-1 with TRBJ2-1; 7 nucleotides align to TRBD1. The CDR3 spans 16 residues. J lost 8 bases, V lost 0 bases, and 11 bases had no gene match. Germline CDR1 is SGHRS and CDR2 is YFSETQ. As DNA, the CDR3 is TGCGCCAGCAGCTTGGCCTTTACAGGGGAGAGGGATGAGCAGTTCTTC. Its translation is CASSLAFTGERDEQFF.

The V call is TRBV5-6, the J call TRBJ2-2, with 12 nucleotides matching TRBD2. The ends lost 5 bases at V and 5 bases at J; junction bases unmatched: 4. The length of the CDR3 is 15 residues. The germline V gene has CDR1 SGHDT and CDR2 YYEEEE. The CDR3 reads CASRRGTSGTGELFF. The CDR3 bases are TGTGCCAGCAGGCGGGGGACTAGCGGGACCGGGGAGCTGTTTTTT.

This clone was seen only once. The chain recombines TRBV6-1 with TRBJ1-5; maybe TRBD1 (6 bases). V was pared by 7 bases and J by 5 bases, with 18 bases between. The CDR3 loop spans 15 amino acids. CDR1 MNHNS and CDR2 SASEGT come from the germline V gene. This CDR3 is CASTQGGSRDQPQHF. CDR3 DNA: TGTGCCAGCACCCAAGGGGGGTCAAGGGATCAGCCCCAGCATTTT.

The chain has TRBV7-9 and TRBJ2-3; 11 bases fit TRBD2. CDR3 length: 15 residues. In germline, CDR1 is SEHNR, CDR2 FQNEAQ (reference sequence). Trimming took 4 bases from V and 5 from J; bases not matched to a gene: 5. The CDR3 coding sequence is TGTGCCAGCAGCTCGTTGACTAGCGGGGAAGATACGCAGTATTTT. Amino acids: CASSSLTSGEDTQYF.

This clone was observed a handful of times. The rearrangement joins TRBV4-2 to TRBJ1-1; D is ambiguous. CDR1 is LGHNA and CDR2 is YNFKEQ in the germline V gene. This CDR3 region has 15 residues. With 0 bases removed from V and 4 bases from J, the gap between germline ends came to 12 bases. CDR3 loop: CASSQEMGDGTEAFF. In DNA, the CDR3 is TGTGCCAGCAGCCAAGAAATGGGAGACGGCACTGAAGCTTTCTTT.

This clone was seen just once. CDR3 loop: CASSGLGQENTEAFF. CDR3 bases: TGTGCCAGCTCAGGACTTGGACAGGAGAACACTGAAGCTTTCTTT. This chain links TRBV18 with TRBJ1-1, with TRBD1 matching over 7 bases. Germline V gene data show CDR1 as KGHSH and CDR2 as LQKENI. Trimming took 5 bases from V and 1 from J; bases not matched to a gene: 7. The CDR3 covers 15 residues.

CDR3 DNA: TGTGCCAGCCGGACAGGGTTCTCTGAAGCTTTCTTT. It translates to CASRTGFSEAFF. The chain employs TRBV25-1 and TRBJ1-1; 8 positions agree with TRBD1. J gave up 6 bases and V 8 bases, and 5 bases lay outside the gene matches. The CDR3 contains 12 residues. CDR1 and CDR2 from the germline V gene are MGHDK and SYGVNS.

In this sample, this clone turned up a few times. The chain employs TRBV5-4 and TRBJ1-1; the match to TRBD1 covers 8 bases. The CDR3 loop spans 15 amino acids. V lost 6 bases, J lost 5 bases, and 12 bases stayed unmatched. Germline CDR1 and CDR2: SGHNT and YYREEE (reference sequence). This CDR3 is CASTPPQGAQTEAFF. CDR3 nucleotides: TGTGCCAGCACCCCACCCCAGGGGGCGCAAACTGAAGCTTTCTTT.

A single count supports this clone. This chain connects TRBV4-1 to TRBJ1-1; 12 positions match TRBD1. This CDR3 has 15 amino acids. CDR1 and CDR2 from the germline V gene are MGHRA and YSYEKL. The V segment lost 1 base and the J segment 13 bases; nucleotides outside the gene matches: 10. This CDR3 is CASSQARDRGREFFF. CDR3 nucleotides: TGCGCCAGCAGCCAAGCCAGGGACAGGGGGCGGGAGTTTTTCTTT.

This sequence joins TRBV11-2 and TRBJ2-1; no reliable D call. V was trimmed by 1 base and J by 12 bases, leaving 10 bases between them. The CDR3 covers 12 residues. The germline gives CDR1 SGHAT, CDR2 FQNNGV. CDR3 protein: CASSLVVYGQFF. The DNA for the CDR3 is TGTGCCAGCAGCTTAGTTGTTTACGGGCAGTTCTTC.

The genes are TRBV7-8 and TRBJ2-3, with D maybe TRBD2 (6 bases). The CDR3 runs to 15 residues. Germline CDR1 SGHVS, CDR2 FQNEAQ. Deletions cut 5 bases from V and 1 base from J, with 13 bases between. The CDR3 DNA reads TGTGCCAGCAGCCCCCTGGGCGGGGGCACAGATACGCAGTATTTT. Encoded protein: CASSPLGGGTDTQYF.

The chain combines TRBV4-2 with TRBJ1-5; D is unclear. Trimming cost V 0 bases and J 0 bases, with 18 bases left between them. CDR1 is LGHNA and CDR2 is YNFKEQ in the germline V gene. The CDR3 contains 19 residues. Here the CDR3 reads CASSQDLVADIVSNQPQHF. CDR3 nucleotides: TGTGCCAGCAGCCAAGATTTAGTGGCAGACATTGTTAGCAATCAGCCCCAGCATTTT.

This clone was counted a few times. Other DNA variants within this sample encode the same CDR3. For the CDR3, the DNA is TGTGCCAGCAGCCCTGGGGGAAATGAGCAGTTCTTC. This sequence encodes CASSPGGNEQFF. The genes are TRBV9 and TRBJ2-1; perhaps D is TRBD1 or TRBD2 (5 bases each). Germline assignment: CDR1 SGDLS and CDR2 YYNGEE. The length of the CDR3 is 12 residues. Trimming removed 4 bases at V and 7 bases at J, with 9 bases between.

The genes are TRBV19 and TRBJ2-7, with unresolved D. The CDR3 is 11 residues long. Germline-derived CDR1 and CDR2 are LNHDA and SQIVND (reference sequence). Trimming took 4 bases from V and 4 from J, leaving 5 bases between them. The CDR3 region has the DNA TGTGCCAGTAGTACGTATTACGAGCAGTACTTC. This sequence encodes CASSTYYEQYF.

The chain links TRBV28 to TRBJ2-5; weak D call: TRBD2 (6 bases). The germline CDR1 and CDR2 sequences are MDHEN and SYDVKM. This CDR3 has 16 amino acids. Trimming left V 1 base short and J 5 bases short, with 17 bases between. The CDR3 loop is CASSLSWRLGGETQYF. The CDR3 DNA reads TGTGCCAGCAGTTTATCCTGGCGGCTAGGAGGGGAGACCCAGTACTTC. The variable domain in full, with the rest retrieved from reference TRBV28 and TRBJ2-5, is DVKVTQSSRYLVKRTGEKVFLECVQDMDHENMFWYRQDPGLGLRLIYFSYDVKMKEKGDIPEGYSVSREKKERFSLILESASTNQTSMYLCASSLSWRLGGETQYFGPGTRLLVL.

The chain employs TRBV18 and TRBJ1-3; D is unclear. The CDR3 loop spans 17 amino acids. Per germline, CDR1 KGHSH and CDR2 LQKENI. Trimming took 1 base from V and 0 from J, leaving 13 bases between them. The DNA for the CDR3 is TGTGCCAGCTCACCACAGGGAACCTTATACTCTGGAAACACCATATATTTT. It encodes CASSPQGTLYSGNTIYF.

This chain uses TRBV7-9 with TRBJ1-4, with D hard to call. CDR3 length equals 15 residues. The V gene's germline CDR1 is SEHNR and CDR2 FQNEAQ (reference sequence). Trimming shortened V by 2 bases and J by 8 bases, and 15 bases separated the two germline ends. In DNA form, the CDR3 reads TGTGCCAGCAGCTTAAATCTAGGGATACAGGAAAAACTGTTTTTT. This encodes CASSLNLGIQEKLFF.

The V and J genes are TRBV2 and TRBJ2-1, with TRBD1 matching 7 bases. Germline CDR1 and CDR2: SNHLY and FYNNEI. This CDR3 has 14 residues. With 8 bases clipped from V and 0 bases from J, the junction kept 4 bases outside the gene matches. DNA for the CDR3: TGTGCCAGCCTACAGGGGAGCTCCTACAATGAGCAGTTCTTC. It specifies CASLQGSSYNEQFF.

This clone was found once. This chain joins TRBV2 and TRBJ1-1; D possibly corresponds to TRBD1 (5 bases). Germline V gives CDR1 SNHLY, CDR2 FYNNEI. The CDR3 runs to 13 residues. V lost 6 bases to trimming and J lost 1 base, with 9 bases between them. CDR3 nucleotides: TGTGCCAGCAGCAGGGTAGGGAACACTGAAGCTTTCTTT. Translating gives CASSRVGNTEAFF.

In its sample, this clone was seen once. The rearrangement links TRBV5-1 to TRBJ2-1; 13 nucleotides line up with TRBD2. The CDR3 is 16 residues long. Germline CDR1 and CDR2: SGHRS and YFSETQ. The V and J ends lost 4 bases and 8 bases, in that order; junction bases with no gene match: 9. CDR3 sequence reads: CASSKLAGGLEDEQFF. DNA of the CDR3: TGCGCCAGCAGCAAACTAGCGGGGGGGCTTGAGGATGAGCAGTTCTTC.

The V and J genes are TRBV18 and TRBJ2-1, with 10 bases lining up with TRBD1. From germline, CDR1 is KGHSH and CDR2 LQKENI. Losses at the gene ends were 6 bases for V and 8 bases for J; bases not matched to a gene: 10. CDR3 length: 15 residues. In DNA form, the CDR3 reads TGTGCCAGCTCTCCGCTGAGGGGGACAGGGGATGAGCAGTTCTTC. It specifies CASSPLRGTGDEQFF. Drawing the rest from reference TRBV18 and TRBJ2-1, the complete variable domain is NAGVMQNPRHLVRRRGQEARLRCSPMKGHSHVYWYRQLPEEGLKFMVYLQKENIIDESGMPKERFSAEFPKEGPSILRIQQVVRGDSAAYFCASSPLRGTGDEQFFGPGTRLTVL.